Shown below are 27 T cell receptor beta chains from a single sample sequenced in a study of PD-1 blockade in classical Hodgkin lymphoma. Noted time point: cycle 4 day 1 (C4D1), after more than five weeks of nivolumab. Each patient experienced a relapse that followed autologous stem cell transplantation, and brentuximab vedotin exposure varied. Sequencing was performed with immunoSEQ multiplex PCR; in TCRdb, only in-frame clones are kept and a portion is missing. The sample has 80,000 to 100,000 clones, about 93% seen once. Material: peripheral blood mononuclear cells (PBMCs), obtained before the fourth cycle of nivolumab. The origin of the receptors is a human donor with classical Hodgkin lymphoma.

V is TRBV9 and J is TRBJ2-3; 9 bases are shared with TRBD2. The CDR3 covers 16 residues. Germline V gene lookup returns CDR1 SGDLS and CDR2 YYNGEE. After removal of 4 bases from V and 2 bases from J, the junction contained 8 bases not matched to a gene. The CDR3 reads CASSPRLAGATDTQYF. Written as DNA, the CDR3 is TGTGCCAGCAGCCCCCGGTTAGCGGGAGCCACAGATACGCAGTATTTT. Complete variable domain (other parts from reference TRBV9 and TRBJ2-3): DSGVTQTPKHLITATGQRVTLRCSPRSGDLSVYWYQQSLDQGLQFLIQYYNGEERAKGNILERFSAQQFPDLHSELNLSSLELGDSALYFCASSPRLAGATDTQYFGPGTRLTVL.

This sequence joins TRBV5-1 and TRBJ2-7; 10 positions agree with TRBD1. V lost 4 bases to trimming and J lost 7 bases; unmatched junction nucleotides: 11. The germline V gene has CDR1 SGHRS and CDR2 YFSETQ. This CDR3 comprises 15 residues. CDR3 region: CASSPDGQGGREQYF. The CDR3 DNA sequence: TGCGCCAGCAGCCCAGACGGACAGGGGGGCCGGGAGCAGTACTTC.

A single count supports this clone. The V call is TRBV21-1, the J call TRBJ1-1. TRBV21-1 is deemed a pseudogene. CDR3 length equals 17 residues. The CDR3 protein is CQLTSRSKSHGNTEAFF. Written as DNA, the CDR3 is TGCCAACTAACCAGCAGAAGTAAGTCACATGGGAACACTGAAGCTTTCTTT.

The rearrangement links TRBV6-5 to TRBJ1-2; possibly TRBD1 for D (6 bases). Germline V gene data show CDR1 as MNHEY and CDR2 as SVGAGI. This CDR3 spans 15 amino acids. Trimming removed 4 bases at V and 6 bases at J, with 18 bases between. The chain's CDR3 is CASSFSAQGGHGYTF. In nucleotides, the CDR3 is TGTGCCAGCAGTTTCTCCGCTCAAGGGGGGCATGGCTACACCTTC.

The chain combines TRBV28 with TRBJ1-3; no clear D gene. Looked up from germline, CDR1 is MDHEN and CDR2 is SYDVKM. The length of the CDR3 is 11 residues. Trimming removed 8 bases from V and 0 bases from J, with 2 bases in between. CDR3 loop: CASSSGNTIYF. The CDR3 coding sequence is TGTGCCAGCTCCTCTGGAAACACCATATATTTT.

The J gene is TRBJ2-1, the V gene TRBV6-1; no clear D. The CDR3 has 11 amino acids. V gave up 4 bases and J gave up 9 bases, with 7 bases separating them. CDR1 MNHNS and CDR2 SASEGT come from the germline V gene. The CDR3 spells CASSASSEQFF. The DNA for the CDR3 is TGTGCCAGCAGTGCTAGTAGTGAGCAGTTCTTC.

Only one count was recorded for this clone. The CDR3 DNA follows: TGTGCCAGCAGTTACAAGGTTCAAAATGAGCAGTTCTTC. As protein: CASSYKVQNEQFF. This sequence joins TRBV6-5 and TRBJ2-1; D remains unclear. V was clipped by 2 bases and J by 7 bases, with 9 bases between them. The CDR3 is 13 residues long. Germline CDR1 MNHEY, CDR2 SVGAGI.

Here the CDR3 DNA reads TGTGCCAGCAGCCCAGGGACTAGCAGCTCCTACGAGCAGTACTTC. Its translation: CASSPGTSSSYEQYF. The V gene is TRBV2, the J gene TRBJ2-7, with 9 bases fitting TRBD2. The CDR3 length is 15 residues. Germline assignment: CDR1 SNHLY and CDR2 FYNNEI. Trimming took 6 bases from V and 0 from J; bases not matched to a gene: 6.

The V gene is TRBV15, the J gene TRBJ2-5; D gene ambiguous. The end of the DNA is better explained by TRBJ2-7, so the J call may be wrong. Looked up from germline, CDR1 is LNHNV and CDR2 is YYDKDF (reference sequence). The CDR3 totals 15 residues. In nucleotides, the CDR3 is TGTGCCACCAGCAGAGGGGCTAGTGCATCCTACGAGCAGTACTTC. It is translated as CATSRGASASYEQYF.

V gene TRBV7-6 combines with J gene TRBJ1-4, with 7 nucleotides matching TRBD1. CDR1 is SGHVS and CDR2 is FNYEAQ in the germline V gene. The CDR3 consists of 14 residues. V lost 2 bases to trimming and J lost 7 bases; unmatched junction nucleotides: 4. The CDR3 bases are TGTGCCAGCAGCTTACAAGGGGGCATTGAAAAACTGTTTTTT. Its protein is CASSLQGGIEKLFF.

This chain connects TRBV7-8 to TRBJ2-7; TRBD2 agrees at 8 bases. After removal of 4 bases from V and 4 bases from J, the junction contained 15 bases not matched to a gene. The length of the CDR3 is 17 residues. CDR1 is SGHVS, CDR2 FQNEAQ, per germline. The CDR3 loop is CASSSRRREAHRYEQYF. The CDR3 DNA reads TGTGCCAGCAGCTCCCGGCGGCGGGAGGCGCACCGGTACGAGCAGTACTTC.

This CDR3 reads CASRASGGNTEAFF. Here the CDR3 DNA reads TGTGCCAGCAGAGCGTCAGGGGGGAACACTGAAGCTTTCTTT. The chain links TRBV7-9 to TRBJ1-1; 7 bases fit TRBD1. The V gene end was trimmed by 6 bases and the J gene end by 1 base; junction bases not matched to a gene: 5. Germline CDR1 and CDR2: SEHNR and FQNEAQ (reference sequence). The CDR3 covers 14 residues.

The sample holds one count of this clone. The chain employs TRBV19 and TRBJ2-3, with 8 bases that match TRBD1. The germline V gene encodes CDR1 LNHDA and CDR2 SQIVND (reference sequence). V gave up 3 bases and J gave up 8 bases; unmatched junction bases: 13. The CDR3 consists of 16 residues. CDR3 loop: CASSIPRTGSVGTQYF. The CDR3 DNA reads as TGTGCCAGTAGTATCCCACGGACAGGGAGCGTCGGTACGCAGTATTTT. Together with reference TRBV19 and TRBJ2-3, the CDR3 gives the full variable domain: DGGITQSPKYLFRKEGQNVTLSCEQNLNHDAMYWYRQDPGQGLRLIYYSQIVNDFQKGDIAEGYSVSREKKESFPLTVTSAQKNPTAFYLCASSIPRTGSVGTQYFGPGTRLTVL.

The chain carries TRBV5-6 and TRBJ2-1; TRBD2 might be the D (6 bases). Germline CDR1 SGHDT, CDR2 YYEEEE. V was cut by 4 bases and J by 6 bases, with 17 bases left in between. This CDR3 region has 15 residues. The CDR3 loop is CASSISGGLGNEQFF. CDR3 nucleotides: TGTGCCAGCAGCATTAGCGGAGGCCTCGGCAATGAGCAGTTCTTC. Together with reference TRBV5-6 and TRBJ2-1, the CDR3 gives the full variable domain: DAGVTQSPTHLIKTRGQQVTLRCSPKSGHDTVSWYQQALGQGPQFIFQYYEEEERQRGNFPDRFSGHQFPNYSSELNVNALLLGDSALYLCASSISGGLGNEQFFGPGTRLTVL.

This chain joins TRBV28 and TRBJ2-5; the D call may be TRBD1 or TRBD2 (5 bases each). Deletions cut 3 bases from V and 3 bases from J, with 17 bases between. Germline V gives CDR1 MDHEN, CDR2 SYDVKM. There are 16 residues in the CDR3. As DNA, the CDR3 is TGTGCCAGCAGTTTGGCTAGGGGAGCTGGTAAAGAGACCCAGTACTTC. Translated, it gives CASSLARGAGKETQYF. Full variable domain (rest looked up from reference TRBV28 and TRBJ2-5): DVKVTQSSRYLVKRTGEKVFLECVQDMDHENMFWYRQDPGLGLRLIYFSYDVKMKEKGDIPEGYSVSREKKERFSLILESASTNQTSMYLCASSLARGAGKETQYFGPGTRLLVL.

This chain joins TRBV30 and TRBJ1-6; D is undetermined. Germline V gene sequence: CDR1 GTSNPN, CDR2 SVGIG (reference sequence). This CDR3 contains 14 residues. Trimming removed 0 bases from V and 9 bases from J, with 12 bases in between. CDR3: CAWSVGPKSSPLHF. The CDR3 DNA follows: TGTGCCTGGAGTGTCGGCCCGAAATCTTCACCCCTCCACTTT.

The rearrangement uses TRBV5-4 and TRBJ2-5, with D unclear. Looked up from germline, CDR1 is SGHNT and CDR2 is YYREEE (reference sequence). The V end was cut by 0 bases, the J end by 5 bases, with 8 bases between. The CDR3 extends over 13 amino acids. CDR3 sequence reads: CASSLGTRETQYF. The DNA for the CDR3 is TGTGCCAGCAGCTTGGGAACTCGGGAGACCCAGTACTTC.

The rearrangement uses TRBV4-1 and TRBJ1-2; 10 nucleotides line up with TRBD1. Germline trimming cut 4 bases from V and 7 bases from J; bases unmatched to any gene: 9. The CDR3 totals 15 residues. Germline V CDR1 and CDR2: MGHRA, YSYEKL. The CDR3 protein is CASSLVRDRGGGYTF. CDR3 DNA: TGCGCCAGCAGCCTTGTCCGGGACAGGGGTGGTGGCTACACCTTC.

The chain employs TRBV5-6 and TRBJ2-2, with D perhaps TRBD1 (8 bases). The V gene lost 6 bases and the J gene lost 4 bases, with 16 bases spanning the gap. The CDR3 runs to 15 residues. Germline CDR1 reads SGHDT; CDR2 reads YYEEEE. The CDR3 here is CASTLTGGGTGELFF. CDR3 DNA: TGTGCCAGCACCTTAACAGGGGGGGGCACCGGGGAGCTGTTTTTT.

The gene calls are TRBV4-2 and TRBJ2-1, with 8 bases fitting TRBD2. Germline assignment: CDR1 LGHNA and CDR2 YNFKEQ. J lost 9 bases, V lost 1 base, and 8 bases had no gene match. The CDR3 length is 15 residues. The CDR3, as DNA: TGTGCCAGCAGCCAAGTCCCGGGGGGGGTAGGTGAGCAGTTCTTC. Its translation: CASSQVPGGVGEQFF.

The chain combines TRBV29-1 with TRBJ1-1; no clear D gene. Germline CDR1 and CDR2: SQVTM and ANQGSEA. The length of the CDR3 is 13 residues. Trimming took 4 bases from V and 0 from J, leaving 9 bases between them. The CDR3 here is CSVAQSMNTEAFF. Here the CDR3 DNA reads TGCAGCGTTGCACAGAGCATGAACACTGAAGCTTTCTTT.

The sample holds a few counts of this clone. The chain has TRBV18 and TRBJ2-2; 9 bases map to TRBD1. The trim removed 3 bases at V and 5 bases at J, leaving 7 bases unmatched. The germline CDR1 and CDR2 sequences are KGHSH and LQKENI. The CDR3 has 16 amino acids. The DNA of the CDR3 is TGTGCCAGCTCACCGGCCGAGACAGGGGGTACCGGGGAGCTGTTTTTT. Protein sequence: CASSPAETGGTGELFF.

This chain uses TRBV19 with TRBJ2-4, with D possibly TRBD2 on 6 matching bases. V was pared by 7 bases and J by 1 base, with 20 bases between. Per the germline V gene, CDR1 is LNHDA and CDR2 is SQIVND (reference sequence). The length of the CDR3 is 17 residues. This CDR3 reads CASTVQRDGGAKNIQYF. The CDR3 DNA sequence: TGTGCCAGTACCGTACAGAGGGATGGGGGGGCCAAAAACATTCAGTACTTC.

The chain combines TRBV7-2 with TRBJ1-2; D is possibly TRBD1 (6 bases). CDR1 SGHTA and CDR2 FQGNSA come from the germline V gene. V was cut by 3 bases and J by 8 bases, with 16 bases left in between. The CDR3 has 14 amino acids. The CDR3 DNA follows: TGTGCCAGCAGCTTCCCCGACAGGCCCGGGGGCTACACCTTC. This translates into CASSFPDRPGGYTF.

The rearrangement uses TRBV9 and TRBJ2-7, with 9 bases that match TRBD1. V lost 0 bases and J lost 2; bases outside the gene matches: 3. Germline V gives CDR1 SGDLS, CDR2 YYNGEE. The CDR3 contains 15 residues. The chain's CDR3 is CASSVGDRVTYEQYF. The DNA of the CDR3 is TGTGCCAGCAGCGTAGGGGACAGGGTAACCTACGAGCAGTACTTC.

This chain uses TRBV9 with TRBJ2-7; no clear D. The CDR3 loop spans 15 amino acids. Trimming pared 0 bases from V and 2 bases from J, leaving 12 bases between. Germline V gene lookup returns CDR1 SGDLS and CDR2 YYNGEE. CDR3: CASSVVRGGAYEQYF. CDR3 nucleotide sequence: TGTGCCAGCAGCGTAGTACGAGGCGGAGCCTACGAGCAGTACTTC.

This clone was seen once. The J gene is TRBJ2-2, the V gene TRBV19; TRBD1 agrees at 7 bases. V was pared by 6 bases and J by 13 bases, with 14 bases of the junction left unmatched. The CDR3 length is 14 residues. Looked up from germline, CDR1 is LNHDA and CDR2 is SQIVND (reference sequence). For the CDR3, the DNA is TGTGCCAGTAGCTCAGTGGGACAGCTGCGTTGGCTGTTTTTT. The encoded protein is CASSSVGQLRWLFF. The variable domain in full, completed from reference TRBV19 and TRBJ2-2, reads DGGITQSPKYLFRKEGQNVTLSCEQNLNHDAMYWYRQDPGQGLRLIYYSQIVNDFQKGDIAEGYSVSREKKESFPLTVTSAQKNPTAFYLCASSSVGQLRWLFFGEGSRLTVL.